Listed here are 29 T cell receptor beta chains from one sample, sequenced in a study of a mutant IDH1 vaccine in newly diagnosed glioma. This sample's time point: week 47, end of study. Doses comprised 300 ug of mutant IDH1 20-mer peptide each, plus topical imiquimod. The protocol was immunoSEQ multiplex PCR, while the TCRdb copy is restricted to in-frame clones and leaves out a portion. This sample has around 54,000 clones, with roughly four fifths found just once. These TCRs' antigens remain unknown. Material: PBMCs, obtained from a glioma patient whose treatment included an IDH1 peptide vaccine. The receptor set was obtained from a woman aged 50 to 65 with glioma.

The CDR3 nucleotides are TGTGCCAGCAGTTATTCTGGGCAGGCCCTCGGTTCACCCCTCCACTTT. This codes for CASSYSGQALGSPLHF. The genes are TRBV6-5 and TRBJ1-6; unclear D gene. With 3 bases removed from V and 9 bases from J, the gap between germline ends came to 18 bases. This CDR3 region has 16 residues. Germline loops: CDR1 MNHEY, CDR2 SVGAGI.

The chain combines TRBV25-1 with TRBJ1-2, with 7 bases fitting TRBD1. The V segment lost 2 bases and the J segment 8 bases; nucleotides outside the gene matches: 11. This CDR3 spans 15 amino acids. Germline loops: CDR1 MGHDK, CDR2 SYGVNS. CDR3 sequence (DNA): TGTGCCAGCAGTGAACTCGACAGGGAGGAAGAGGGCTACACCTTC. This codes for CASSELDREEEGYTF.

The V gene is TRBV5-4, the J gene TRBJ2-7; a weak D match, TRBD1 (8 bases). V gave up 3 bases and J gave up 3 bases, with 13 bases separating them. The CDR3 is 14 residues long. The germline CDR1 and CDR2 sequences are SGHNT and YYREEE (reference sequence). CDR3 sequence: CASSSTGGDYEQYF. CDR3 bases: TGTGCCAGCAGCTCCACAGGGGGGGACTACGAGCAGTACTTC.

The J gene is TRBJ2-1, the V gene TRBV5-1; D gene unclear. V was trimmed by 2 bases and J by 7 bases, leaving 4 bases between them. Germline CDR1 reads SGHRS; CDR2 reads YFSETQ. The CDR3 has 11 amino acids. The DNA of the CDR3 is TGCGCCAGCAGCTTTCTTAATGAGCAGTTCTTC. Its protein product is CASSFLNEQFF.

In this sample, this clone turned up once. The CDR3 nucleotides are TGTGCCAGCAGCAAAGGTCTTTGCAGGGCTTCACCAGGAAACACCATATATTTT. This codes for CASSKGLCRASPGNTIYF. The chain carries TRBV21-1 and TRBJ1-3; no check of the table's D call, TRBD1, against the DNA was made. TRBV21-1 has pseudogene status. The CDR3 sequence is 18 residues long.

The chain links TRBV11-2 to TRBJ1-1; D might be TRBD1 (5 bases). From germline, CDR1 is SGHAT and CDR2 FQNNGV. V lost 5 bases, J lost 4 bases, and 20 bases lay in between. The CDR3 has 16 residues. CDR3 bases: TGTGCCAGCAGCCCCGGGGAAGGGGTCCCATTCACTGAAGCTTTCTTT. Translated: CASSPGEGVPFTEAFF.

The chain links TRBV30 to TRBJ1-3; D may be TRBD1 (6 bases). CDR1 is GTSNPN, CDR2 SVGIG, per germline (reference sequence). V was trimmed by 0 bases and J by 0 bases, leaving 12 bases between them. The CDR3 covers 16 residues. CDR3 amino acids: CAWSVQGAISGNTIYF. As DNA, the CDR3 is TGTGCCTGGAGTGTACAGGGCGCAATCTCTGGAAACACCATATATTTT.

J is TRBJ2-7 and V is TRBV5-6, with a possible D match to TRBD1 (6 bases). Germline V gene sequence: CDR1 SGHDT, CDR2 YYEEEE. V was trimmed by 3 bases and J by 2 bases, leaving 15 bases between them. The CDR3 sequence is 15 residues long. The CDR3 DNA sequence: TGTGCCAGCAGCTCGAACAGGGTCCAAGCCTACGAGCAGTACTTC. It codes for CASSSNRVQAYEQYF.

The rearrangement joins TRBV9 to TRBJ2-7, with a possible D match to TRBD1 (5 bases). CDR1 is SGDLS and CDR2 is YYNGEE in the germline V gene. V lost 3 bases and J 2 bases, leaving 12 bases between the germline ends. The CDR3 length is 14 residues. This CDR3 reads CASSGFDRTYEQYF. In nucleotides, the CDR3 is TGTGCCAGCAGCGGTTTCGACAGAACCTACGAGCAGTACTTC.

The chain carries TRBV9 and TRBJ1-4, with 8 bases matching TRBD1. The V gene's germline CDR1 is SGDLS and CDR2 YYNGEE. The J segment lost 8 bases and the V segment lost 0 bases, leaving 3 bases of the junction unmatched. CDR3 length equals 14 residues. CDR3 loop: CASSVGQGIEKLFF. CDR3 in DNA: TGTGCCAGCAGCGTAGGACAGGGGATCGAAAAACTGTTTTTT.

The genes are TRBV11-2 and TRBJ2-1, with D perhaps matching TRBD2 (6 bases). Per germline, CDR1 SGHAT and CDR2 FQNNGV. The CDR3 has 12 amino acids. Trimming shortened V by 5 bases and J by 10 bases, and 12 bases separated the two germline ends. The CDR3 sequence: CASSNIAGEQFF. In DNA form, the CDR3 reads TGTGCCAGCAGCAATATTGCGGGGGAGCAGTTCTTC. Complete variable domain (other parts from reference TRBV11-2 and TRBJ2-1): EAGVAQSPRYKIIEKRQSVAFWCNPISGHATLYWYQQILGQGPKLLIQFQNNGVVDDSQLPKDRFSAERLKGVDSTLKIQPAKLEDSAVYLCASSNIAGEQFFGPGTRLTVL.

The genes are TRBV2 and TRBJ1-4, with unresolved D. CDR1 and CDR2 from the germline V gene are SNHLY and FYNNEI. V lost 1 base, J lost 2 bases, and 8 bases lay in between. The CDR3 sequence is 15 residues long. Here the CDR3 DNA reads TGTGCCAGCAGTGAAGGGTTTAAGACTAATGAAAAACTGTTTTTT. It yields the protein CASSEGFKTNEKLFF.

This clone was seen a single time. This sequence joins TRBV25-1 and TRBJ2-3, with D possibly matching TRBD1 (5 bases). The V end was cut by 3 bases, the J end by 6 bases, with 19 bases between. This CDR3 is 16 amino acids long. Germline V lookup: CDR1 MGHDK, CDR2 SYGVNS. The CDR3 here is CASSDWSGGQVDTQYF. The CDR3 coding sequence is TGTGCCAGCAGTGACTGGTCGGGCGGACAAGTCGATACGCAGTATTTT.

For the CDR3, the DNA is TGCGCCAGCAGCCAAGACTCCTCCGGGGTGCAGTACTTC. Its protein product is CASSQDSSGVQYF. V is TRBV4-1 and J is TRBJ2-5; D is possibly TRBD2 (5 bases). CDR1 MGHRA and CDR2 YSYEKL come from the germline V gene. The CDR3 is 13 amino acids. With 0 bases removed from V and 11 bases from J, the gap between germline ends came to 13 bases.

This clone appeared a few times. The CDR3 loop is CASSYGPTANSPLHF. CDR3 DNA: TGCGCCAGCAGCTACGGGCCCACGGCGAATTCACCCCTCCACTTT. This rearrangement joins TRBV10-1 to TRBJ1-6; D is unclear. CDR3 length: 15 residues. The germline V and J ends were trimmed by 6 bases and 7 bases, with 16 bases remaining between them. Germline lookup yields CDR1 WNHNN and CDR2 SYGVQD (reference sequence).

CDR3 region: CASNSGDRLAETQYF. CDR3 DNA sequence: TGTGCCAGCAATTCTGGAGACAGGCTTGCGGAGACCCAGTACTTC. This chain joins TRBV6-5 and TRBJ2-5, with D tentatively TRBD1 (6 bases). Germline-derived CDR1 and CDR2 are MNHEY and SVGAGI. Trimming stripped 7 bases from V and 5 bases from J, with 20 bases between. The CDR3 extends over 15 amino acids.

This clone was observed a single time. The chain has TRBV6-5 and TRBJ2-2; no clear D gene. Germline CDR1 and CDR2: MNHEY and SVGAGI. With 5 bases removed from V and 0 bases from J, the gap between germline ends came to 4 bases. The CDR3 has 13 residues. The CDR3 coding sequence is TGTGCCAGCAGTCCACCGAACACCGGGGAGCTGTTTTTT. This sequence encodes CASSPPNTGELFF.

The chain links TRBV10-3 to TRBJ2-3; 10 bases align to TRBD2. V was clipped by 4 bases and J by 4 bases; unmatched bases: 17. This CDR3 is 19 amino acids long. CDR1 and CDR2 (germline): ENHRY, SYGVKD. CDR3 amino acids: CAISGSSGGDKVGADTQYF. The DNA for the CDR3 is TGTGCCATCAGTGGATCGAGCGGGGGGGATAAAGTCGGCGCAGATACGCAGTATTTT.

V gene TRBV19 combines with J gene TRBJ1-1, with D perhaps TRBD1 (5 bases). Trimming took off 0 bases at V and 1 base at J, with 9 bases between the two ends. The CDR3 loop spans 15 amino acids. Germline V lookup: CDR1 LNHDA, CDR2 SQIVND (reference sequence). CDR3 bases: TGTGCCAGTAGTATAGAAGGGGACGGGAACACTGAAGCTTTCTTT. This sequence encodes CASSIEGDGNTEAFF.

This CDR3 is CASSSRDSNTGELFF. As DNA, the CDR3 is TGTGCCAGCAGTTCCAGAGACTCGAACACCGGGGAGCTGTTTTTT. The rearrangement uses TRBV27 and TRBJ2-2; D not certain. V was cut by 4 bases and J by 0 bases, with 9 bases left in between. This CDR3 is built from 15 residues. The germline CDR1 and CDR2 sequences are MNHEY and SMNVEV (reference sequence).

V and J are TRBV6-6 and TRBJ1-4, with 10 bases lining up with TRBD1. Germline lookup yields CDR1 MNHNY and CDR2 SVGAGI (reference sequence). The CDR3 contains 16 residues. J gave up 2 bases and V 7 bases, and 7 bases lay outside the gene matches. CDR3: CASKLTGGNTNEKLFF. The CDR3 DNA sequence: TGTGCCAGCAAACTGACAGGGGGCAACACTAATGAAAAACTGTTTTTT.

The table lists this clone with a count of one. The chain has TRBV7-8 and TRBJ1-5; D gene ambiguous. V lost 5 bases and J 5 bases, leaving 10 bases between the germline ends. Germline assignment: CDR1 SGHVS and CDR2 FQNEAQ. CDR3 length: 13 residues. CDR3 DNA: TGTGCCAGCAGCCCTATTGCAGATCAGCCCCAGCATTTT. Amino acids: CASSPIADQPQHF.

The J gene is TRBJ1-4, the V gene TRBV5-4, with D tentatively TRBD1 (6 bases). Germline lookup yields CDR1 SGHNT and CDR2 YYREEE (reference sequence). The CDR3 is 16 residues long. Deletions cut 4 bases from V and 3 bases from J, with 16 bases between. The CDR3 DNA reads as TGTGCCAGCAGCCCCTCCGCAGGGGAGGCTAATGAAAAACTGTTTTTT. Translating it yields CASSPSAGEANEKLFF.

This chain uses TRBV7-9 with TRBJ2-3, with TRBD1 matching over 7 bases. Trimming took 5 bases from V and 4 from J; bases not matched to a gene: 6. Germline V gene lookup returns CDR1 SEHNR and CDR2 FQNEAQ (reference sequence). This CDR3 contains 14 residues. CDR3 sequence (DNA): TGTGCCAGCAGCCCCAATACAGGGGCAGATACGCAGTATTTT. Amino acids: CASSPNTGADTQYF.

The CDR3 loop reads CASSSRDRGGLKAEAFF. The CDR3 coding sequence is TGTGCCAGCAGCTCCCGGGACAGGGGAGGGCTGAAGGCTGAAGCTTTCTTT. V gene TRBV11-3 combines with J gene TRBJ1-1; 10 positions match TRBD1. The V segment lost 4 bases and the J segment 6 bases; nucleotides outside the gene matches: 14. Germline-derived CDR1 and CDR2 are SGHNT and YENEEA. The length of the CDR3 is 17 residues. The whole variable domain, remainder taken from reference TRBV11-3 and TRBJ1-1, is EAGVVQSPRYKIIEKKQPVAFWCNPISGHNTLYWYLQNLGQGPELLIRYENEEAVDDSQLPKDRFSAERLKGVDSTLKIQPAELGDSAVYLCASSSRDRGGLKAEAFFGQGTRLTVV.

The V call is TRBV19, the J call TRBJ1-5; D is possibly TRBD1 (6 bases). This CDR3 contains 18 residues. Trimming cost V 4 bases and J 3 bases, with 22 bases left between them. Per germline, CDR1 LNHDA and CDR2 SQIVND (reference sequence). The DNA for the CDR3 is TGTGCCAGTAGTAGTGCCCAGGGGATTTGGCTTCTCAATCAGCCCCAGCATTTT. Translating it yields CASSSAQGIWLLNQPQHF.

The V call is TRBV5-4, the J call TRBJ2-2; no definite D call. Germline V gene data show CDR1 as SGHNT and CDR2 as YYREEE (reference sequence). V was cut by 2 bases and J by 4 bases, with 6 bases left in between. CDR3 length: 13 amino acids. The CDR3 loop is CASSFLGTGELFF. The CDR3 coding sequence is TGTGCCAGCAGCTTCCTGGGCACCGGGGAGCTGTTTTTT.

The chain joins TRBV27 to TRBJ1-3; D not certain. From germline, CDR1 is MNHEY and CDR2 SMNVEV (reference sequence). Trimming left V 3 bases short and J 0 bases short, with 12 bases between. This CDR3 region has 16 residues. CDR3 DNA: TGTGCCAGCAGTTTCCGACGCCCAGACTCTGGAAACACCATATATTTT. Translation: CASSFRRPDSGNTIYF.

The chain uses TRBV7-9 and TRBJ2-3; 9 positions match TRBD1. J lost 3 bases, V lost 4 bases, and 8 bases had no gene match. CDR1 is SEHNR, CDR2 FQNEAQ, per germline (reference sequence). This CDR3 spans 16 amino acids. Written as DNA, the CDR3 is TGTGCCAGCAGCTACCGGACAGGGGCGATTACAGATACGCAGTATTTT. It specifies CASSYRTGAITDTQYF.